This TCR beta chain was recovered during a study of blood T cell repertoires in COVID-19. The wider study: The United States, Italy and Spain provided the acute and convalescent COVID-19 samples. Sources were T cells, B-cell-depleted T cells, or PBMCs; the material itself was cDNA or gDNA.

Source study methods: Amplification from reference gene primers served as the basis for estimated nucleated cell counts. TCRdb's table, derived via immunoSEQ multiplex PCR, lists solely in-frame clones and lacks some. The V and J calls and the clone size are those of that table, but D and trimming were determined from the DNA. The sample yields approximately 220,000 clones, roughly nine tenths seen once. Germline-derived CDR1 and CDR2 are SNHLY and FYNNEI. Trimming took 1 base from V and 0 from J, leaving 7 bases between them. The CDR3 is 14 amino acids. The J gene is TRBJ2-7, the V gene TRBV2; tentative D call: TRBD1 (5 bases). This receptor was taken from a middle-aged man with acute or convalescent COVID-19. Sequenced sample: peripheral blood. The CDR3 spells CASSEGQLSYEQYF. DNA for the CDR3: TGTGCCAGCAGTGAAGGACAGCTCTCCTACGAGCAGTACTTC.